The TCR beta chain under discussion was sequenced for a study of T cell responses to AZD1222 COVID-19 vaccine. General study findings and limits: Epitopes outside B.1.351 and B.1.1.7 mutated regions reportedly drew nearly half of spike TCRs. The study identified only five to seven AZD1222 recipients as seropositive at baseline. Donors were largely white British and mainly female; clonal diversity was possibly underestimated. Compared with day 0, the breadth and depth of the Spike-specific TCR repertoire rose significantly after two doses of AZD1222.

Concerning this clone itself: Its antigen is undetermined.

Assay used: immunoSEQ multiplex PCR; TCRdb lists only in-frame clones, some missing. The sample includes around 50,000 clones, approximately 79% of them seen just once. The CDR3 totals 14 residues. V shed 4 bases and J shed 0 bases, with 7 bases lying between them. Germline loops: CDR1 SGHRS, CDR2 YFSETQ. This TCR derives from an adult in good health. This sequence joins TRBV5-1 and TRBJ1-4; D not certain. The specimen comprised peripheral blood, sampled on day 0 of AZD1222 vaccination. CDR3 nucleotides: TGCGCCAGCAGCCCGTCCGCAACTAATGAAAAACTGTTTTTT. Amino acid sequence: CASSPSATNEKLFF.